This T cell receptor (beta chain) was captured by sequencing in a study of patients and donors after allogeneic stem cell transplantation. TCRdb re-analysed the RT-PCR reads in MiXCR, keeping a single row per CDR3 protein. The table has hundreds of thousands of distinct CDR3 sequences, around 15% seen once; the top ten hold around 6.8%. This CDR3 has 15 residues. Trimming pared 3 bases from V and 8 bases from J, leaving 20 bases between. CDR1 and CDR2 (germline): SGHDT, YYEEEE. The chain combines TRBV5-6 with TRBJ1-1; D call uncertain. This receptor was obtained from a human donor who was either an allogeneic HSCT recipient or a stem cell or donor lymphocyte infusion donor (not recorded which). It is not recorded whose cells these are; they may come from a transplant donor. Sequenced: blood, either unsorted or a sorted T cell fraction (not recorded which). CDR3: CASSSGPNVGPEAFF. CDR3 sequence (DNA): TGTGCCAGCAGCTCCGGACCGAACGTTGGCCCGGAAGCTTTCTTT.